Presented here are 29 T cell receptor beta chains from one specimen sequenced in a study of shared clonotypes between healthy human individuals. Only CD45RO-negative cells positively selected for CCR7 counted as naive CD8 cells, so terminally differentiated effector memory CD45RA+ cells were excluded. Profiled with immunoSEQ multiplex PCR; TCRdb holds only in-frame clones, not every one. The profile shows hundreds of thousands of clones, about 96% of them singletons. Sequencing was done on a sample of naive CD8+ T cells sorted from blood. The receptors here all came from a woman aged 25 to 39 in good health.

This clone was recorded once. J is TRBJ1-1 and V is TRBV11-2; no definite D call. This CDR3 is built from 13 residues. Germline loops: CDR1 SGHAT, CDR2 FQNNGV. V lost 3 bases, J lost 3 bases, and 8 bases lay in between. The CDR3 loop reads CASSFPGDTEAFF. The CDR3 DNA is TGTGCCAGCAGCTTCCCCGGAGACACTGAAGCTTTCTTT.

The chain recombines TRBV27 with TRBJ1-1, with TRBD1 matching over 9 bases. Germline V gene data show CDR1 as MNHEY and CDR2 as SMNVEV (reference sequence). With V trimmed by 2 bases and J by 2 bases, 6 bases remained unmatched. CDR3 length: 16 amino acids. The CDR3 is CASSLRGDRVNTEAFF. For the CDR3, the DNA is TGTGCCAGCAGTTTACGCGGGGACAGGGTAAACACTGAAGCTTTCTTT.

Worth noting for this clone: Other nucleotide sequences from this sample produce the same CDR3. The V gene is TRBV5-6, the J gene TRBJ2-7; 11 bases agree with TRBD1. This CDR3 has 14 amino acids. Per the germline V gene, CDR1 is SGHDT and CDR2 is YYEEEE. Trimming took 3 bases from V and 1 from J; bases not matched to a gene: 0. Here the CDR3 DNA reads TGTGCCAGCAGCTGGGACAGGGGGTCCTACGAGCAGTACTTC. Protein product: CASSWDRGSYEQYF. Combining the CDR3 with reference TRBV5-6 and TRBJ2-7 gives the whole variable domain DAGVTQSPTHLIKTRGQQVTLRCSPKSGHDTVSWYQQALGQGPQFIFQYYEEEERQRGNFPDRFSGHQFPNYSSELNVNALLLGDSALYLCASSWDRGSYEQYFGPGTRLTVT.

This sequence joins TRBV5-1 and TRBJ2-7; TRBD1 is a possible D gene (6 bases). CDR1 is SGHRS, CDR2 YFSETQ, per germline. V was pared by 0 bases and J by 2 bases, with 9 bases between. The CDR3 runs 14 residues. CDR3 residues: CASSLAGTTYEQYF. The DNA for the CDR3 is TGCGCCAGCAGCTTGGCCGGGACAACCTACGAGCAGTACTTC.

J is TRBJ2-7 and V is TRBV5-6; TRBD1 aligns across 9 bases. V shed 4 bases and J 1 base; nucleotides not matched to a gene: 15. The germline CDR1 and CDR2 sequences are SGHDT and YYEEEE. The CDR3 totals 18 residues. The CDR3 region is CASSGTPGQGTGSYEQYF. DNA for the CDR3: TGTGCCAGCAGCGGAACCCCGGGACAGGGAACGGGGTCCTACGAGCAGTACTTC.

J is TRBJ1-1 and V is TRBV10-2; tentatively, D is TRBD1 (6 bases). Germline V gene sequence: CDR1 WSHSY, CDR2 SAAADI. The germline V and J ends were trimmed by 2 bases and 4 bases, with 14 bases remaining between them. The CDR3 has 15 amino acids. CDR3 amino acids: CASSEAGQWVTEAFF. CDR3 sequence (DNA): TGCGCCAGCAGTGAGGCTGGACAGTGGGTCACTGAAGCTTTCTTT.

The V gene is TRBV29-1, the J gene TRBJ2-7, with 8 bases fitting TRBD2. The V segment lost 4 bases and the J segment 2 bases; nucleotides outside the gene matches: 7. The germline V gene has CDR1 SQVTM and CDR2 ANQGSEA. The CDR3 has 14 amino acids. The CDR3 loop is CSVVSAGAPYEQYF. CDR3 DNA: TGCAGCGTTGTTTCAGCGGGGGCCCCCTACGAGCAGTACTTC.

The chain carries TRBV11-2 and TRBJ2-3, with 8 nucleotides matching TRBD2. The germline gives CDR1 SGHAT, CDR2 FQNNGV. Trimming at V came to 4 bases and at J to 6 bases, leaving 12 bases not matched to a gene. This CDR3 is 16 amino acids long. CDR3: CASSSVGAGVADTQYF. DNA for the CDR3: TGTGCCAGCAGCTCCGTCGGAGCGGGAGTAGCGGATACGCAGTATTTT. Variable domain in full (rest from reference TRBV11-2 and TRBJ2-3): EAGVAQSPRYKIIEKRQSVAFWCNPISGHATLYWYQQILGQGPKLLIQFQNNGVVDDSQLPKDRFSAERLKGVDSTLKIQPAKLEDSAVYLCASSSVGAGVADTQYFGPGTRLTVL.

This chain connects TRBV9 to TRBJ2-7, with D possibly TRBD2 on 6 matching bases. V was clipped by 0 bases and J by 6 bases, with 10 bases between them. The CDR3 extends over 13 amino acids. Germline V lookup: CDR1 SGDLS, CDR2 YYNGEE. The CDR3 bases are TGTGCCAGCAGCGTAGGTTTCGGGGGCGAGCAGTACTTC. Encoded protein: CASSVGFGGEQYF.

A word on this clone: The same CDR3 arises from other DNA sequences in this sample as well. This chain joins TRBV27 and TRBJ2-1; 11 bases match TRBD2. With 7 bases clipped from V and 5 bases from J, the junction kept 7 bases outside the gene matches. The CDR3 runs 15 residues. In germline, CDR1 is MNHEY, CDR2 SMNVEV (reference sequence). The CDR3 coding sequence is TGTGCCAGCACCCCCGGGACTAGCGGAAACAATGAGCAGTTCTTC. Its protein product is CASTPGTSGNNEQFF.

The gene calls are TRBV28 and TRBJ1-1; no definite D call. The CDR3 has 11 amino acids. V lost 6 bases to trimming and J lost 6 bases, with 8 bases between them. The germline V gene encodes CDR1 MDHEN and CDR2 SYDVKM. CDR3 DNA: TGTGCCAGCAGAGACACCTCTGAAGCTTTCTTT. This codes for CASRDTSEAFF.

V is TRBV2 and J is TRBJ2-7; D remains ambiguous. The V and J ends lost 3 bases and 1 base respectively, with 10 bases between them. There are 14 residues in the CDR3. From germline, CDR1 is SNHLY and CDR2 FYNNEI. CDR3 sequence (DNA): TGTGCCAGCAGTGATGGGCTTCGATCCTACGAGCAGTACTTC. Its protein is CASSDGLRSYEQYF. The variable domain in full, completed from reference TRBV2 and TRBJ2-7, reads EPEVTQTPSHQVTQMGQEVILRCVPISNHLYFYWYRQILGQKVEFLVSFYNNEISEKSEIFDDQFSVERPDGSNFTLKIRSTKLEDSAMYFCASSDGLRSYEQYFGPGTRLTVT.

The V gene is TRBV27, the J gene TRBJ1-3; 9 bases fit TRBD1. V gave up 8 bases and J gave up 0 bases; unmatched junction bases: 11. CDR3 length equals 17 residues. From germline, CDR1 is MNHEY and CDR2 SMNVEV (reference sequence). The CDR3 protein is CASRLTGGLHSGNTIYF. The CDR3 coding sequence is TGTGCCAGCCGACTTACAGGGGGCCTTCACTCTGGAAACACCATATATTTT.

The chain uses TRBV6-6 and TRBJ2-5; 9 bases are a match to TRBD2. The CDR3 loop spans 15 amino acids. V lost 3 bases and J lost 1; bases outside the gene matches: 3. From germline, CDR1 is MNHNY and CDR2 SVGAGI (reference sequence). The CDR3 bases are TGTGCCAGCAGTTATGGGCGGGAGGGCCAAGAGACCCAGTACTTC. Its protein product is CASSYGREGQETQYF.

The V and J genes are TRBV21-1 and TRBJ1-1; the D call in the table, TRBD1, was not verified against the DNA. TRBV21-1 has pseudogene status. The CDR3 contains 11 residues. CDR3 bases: TGTGCCAGCAGCAAAGACAGAGAAGCTTTCTTT. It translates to CASSKDREAFF.

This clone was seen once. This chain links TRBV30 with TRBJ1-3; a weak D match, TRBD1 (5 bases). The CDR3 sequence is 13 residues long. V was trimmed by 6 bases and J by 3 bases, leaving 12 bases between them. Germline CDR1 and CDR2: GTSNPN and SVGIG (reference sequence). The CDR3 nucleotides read TGTGCCTGCTGGGGGGTAGATGGAAACACCATATATTTT. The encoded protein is CACWGVDGNTIYF. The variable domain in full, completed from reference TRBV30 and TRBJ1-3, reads SQTIHQWPATLVQPVGSPLSLECTVEGTSNPNLYWYRQAAGRGLQLLFYSVGIGQISSEVPQNLSASRPQDRQFILSSKKLLLSDSGFYLCACWGVDGNTIYFGEGSWLTVV.

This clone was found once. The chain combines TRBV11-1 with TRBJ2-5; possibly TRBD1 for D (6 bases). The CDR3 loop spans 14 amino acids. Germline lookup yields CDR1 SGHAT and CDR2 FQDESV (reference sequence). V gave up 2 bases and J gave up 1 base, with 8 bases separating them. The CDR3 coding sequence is TGTGCCAGCAGCTTATTACAGGGCCAAGAGACCCAGTACTTC. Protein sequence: CASSLLQGQETQYF. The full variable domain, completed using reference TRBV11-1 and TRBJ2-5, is EAEVAQSPRYKITEKSQAVAFWCDPISGHATLYWYRQILGQGPELLVQFQDESVVDDSQLPKDRFSAERLKGVDSTLKIQPAELGDSAMYLCASSLLQGQETQYFGPGTRLLVL.

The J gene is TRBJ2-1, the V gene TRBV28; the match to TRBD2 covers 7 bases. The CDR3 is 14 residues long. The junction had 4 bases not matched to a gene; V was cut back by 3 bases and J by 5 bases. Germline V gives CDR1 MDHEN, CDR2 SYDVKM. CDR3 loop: CASSLRELNNEQFF. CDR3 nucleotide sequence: TGTGCCAGCAGTTTGCGGGAGCTGAACAATGAGCAGTTCTTC.

This CDR3 is CASSQTAFSGNTIYF. As DNA, the CDR3 is TGTGCCAGCAGTCAGACAGCGTTCTCTGGAAACACCATATATTTT. The genes are TRBV7-2 and TRBJ1-3, with D perhaps TRBD1 (5 bases). The CDR3 loop spans 15 amino acids. Trimming stripped 6 bases from V and 0 bases from J, with 12 bases between. In germline, CDR1 is SGHTA, CDR2 FQGNSA.

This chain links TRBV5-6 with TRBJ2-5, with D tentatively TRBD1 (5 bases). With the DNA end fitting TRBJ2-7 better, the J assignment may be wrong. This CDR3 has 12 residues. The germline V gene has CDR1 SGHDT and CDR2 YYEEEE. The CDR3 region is CASSLWTNEQYF. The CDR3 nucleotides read TGTGCCAGCAGCTTGTGGACAAACGAGCAGTACTTC.

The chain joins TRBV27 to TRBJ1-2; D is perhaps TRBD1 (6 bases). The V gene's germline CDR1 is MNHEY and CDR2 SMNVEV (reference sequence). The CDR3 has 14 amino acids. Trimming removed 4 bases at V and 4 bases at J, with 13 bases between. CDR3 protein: CASSWGAGGYGYTF. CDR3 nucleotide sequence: TGTGCCAGCAGTTGGGGGGCTGGTGGCTATGGCTACACCTTC.

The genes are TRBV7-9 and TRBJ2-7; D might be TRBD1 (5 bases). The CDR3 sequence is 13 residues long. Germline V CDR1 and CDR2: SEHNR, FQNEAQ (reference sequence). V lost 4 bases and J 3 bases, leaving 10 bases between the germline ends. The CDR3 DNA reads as TGTGCCAGCAGCTATAAGGACAACTACGAGCAGTACTTC. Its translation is CASSYKDNYEQYF.

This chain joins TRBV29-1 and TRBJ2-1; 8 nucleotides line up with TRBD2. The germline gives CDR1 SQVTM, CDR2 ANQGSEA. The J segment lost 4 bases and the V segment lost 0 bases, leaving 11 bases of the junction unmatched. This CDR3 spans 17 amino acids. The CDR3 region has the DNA TGCAGCGTTGAAGACTTCCCGATAGCGGGACGGTACAATGAGCAGTTCTTC. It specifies CSVEDFPIAGRYNEQFF.

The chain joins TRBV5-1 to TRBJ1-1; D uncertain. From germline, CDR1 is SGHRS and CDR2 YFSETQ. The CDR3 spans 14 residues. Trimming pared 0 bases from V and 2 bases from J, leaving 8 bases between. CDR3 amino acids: CASSLDLGNTEAFF. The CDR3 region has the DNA TGCGCCAGCAGCTTGGATCTGGGAAACACTGAAGCTTTCTTT. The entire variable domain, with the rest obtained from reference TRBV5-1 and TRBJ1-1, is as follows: KAGVTQTPRYLIKTRGQQVTLSCSPISGHRSVSWYQQTPGQGLQFLFEYFSETQRNKGNFPGRFSGRQFSNSRSEMNVSTLELGDSALYLCASSLDLGNTEAFFGQGTRLTVV.

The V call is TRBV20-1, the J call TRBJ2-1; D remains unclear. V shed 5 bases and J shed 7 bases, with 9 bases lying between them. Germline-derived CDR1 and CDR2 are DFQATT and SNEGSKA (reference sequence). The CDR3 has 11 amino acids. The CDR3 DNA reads TGCAGTGCTTACAACTGGAATGAGCAGTTCTTC. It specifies CSAYNWNEQFF.

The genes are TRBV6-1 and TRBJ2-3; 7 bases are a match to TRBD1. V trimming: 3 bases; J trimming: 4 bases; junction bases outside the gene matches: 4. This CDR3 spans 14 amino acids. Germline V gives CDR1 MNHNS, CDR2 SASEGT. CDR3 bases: TGTGCCAGCAGTGAGTACAGGGGTGCAGATACGCAGTATTTT. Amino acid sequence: CASSEYRGADTQYF.

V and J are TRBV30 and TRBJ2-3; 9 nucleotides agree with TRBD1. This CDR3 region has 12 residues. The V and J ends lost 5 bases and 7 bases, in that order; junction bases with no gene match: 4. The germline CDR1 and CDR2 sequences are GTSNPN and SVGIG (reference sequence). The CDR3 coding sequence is TGTGCCTGGGACAGGGGGACATATACGCAGTATTTT. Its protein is CAWDRGTYTQYF.

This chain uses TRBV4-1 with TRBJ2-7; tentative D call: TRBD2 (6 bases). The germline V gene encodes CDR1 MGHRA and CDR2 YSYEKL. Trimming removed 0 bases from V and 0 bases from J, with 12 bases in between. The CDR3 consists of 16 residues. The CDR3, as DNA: TGCGCCAGCAGCCAAGAGGAGGGAGGTAGCTCCTACGAGCAGTACTTC. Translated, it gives CASSQEEGGSSYEQYF.

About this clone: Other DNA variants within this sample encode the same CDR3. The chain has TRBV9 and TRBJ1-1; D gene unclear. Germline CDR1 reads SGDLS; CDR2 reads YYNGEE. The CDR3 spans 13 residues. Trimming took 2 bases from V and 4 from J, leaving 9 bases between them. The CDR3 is CASSVGGSTEAFF. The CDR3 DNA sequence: TGTGCCAGCAGCGTGGGTGGGTCCACTGAAGCTTTCTTT. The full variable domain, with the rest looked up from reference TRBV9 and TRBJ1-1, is DSGVTQTPKHLITATGQRVTLRCSPRSGDLSVYWYQQSLDQGLQFLIQYYNGEERAKGNILERFSAQQFPDLHSELNLSSLELGDSALYFCASSVGGSTEAFFGQGTRLTVV.